The 3 T cell receptor beta chains listed next were all sequenced from one sample in a study of cytomegalovirus exposure and HLA in healthy donors. PCR amplification relied on 60 Vbeta primers (plus 13 Jbeta primers). Libraries were prepared by immunoSEQ multiplex PCR; TCRdb keeps only in-frame clonotypes and omits some of them. The sample holds some 190,000 clones, 77% seen once. Sequencing was done on a sample of PBMCs. The receptor source for this set is a man aged 18 to 29 in good health and CMV-seronegative.

The rearrangement uses TRBV13 and TRBJ1-1; maybe TRBD1 (5 bases). CDR1 is PRHDT and CDR2 is FYEKMQ in the germline V gene (reference sequence). This CDR3 is 13 amino acids long. Deletions cut 3 bases from V and 1 base from J, with 6 bases between. CDR3 sequence: CASSLGQNTEAFF. In DNA, the CDR3 is TGTGCCAGCAGCTTGGGGCAGAACACTGAAGCTTTCTTT.

V is TRBV7-2 and J is TRBJ2-2; D remains ambiguous. Germline V gene sequence: CDR1 SGHTA, CDR2 FQGNSA. V gave up 4 bases and J gave up 5 bases, with 8 bases separating them. The CDR3 loop spans 13 amino acids. CDR3 region: CASSSRTTGELFF. Written as DNA, the CDR3 is TGTGCCAGCAGCTCCCGAACTACCGGGGAGCTGTTTTTT.

The table lists this clone with a count of one. This chain links TRBV9 with TRBJ1-1; a weak D match, TRBD1 (6 bases). The CDR3 runs to 13 residues. With 0 bases removed from V and 4 bases from J, the gap between germline ends came to 7 bases. Germline V gives CDR1 SGDLS, CDR2 YYNGEE. The DNA for the CDR3 is TGTGCCAGCAGCGTAGGACAGGTCACTGAAGCTTTCTTT. It codes for CASSVGQVTEAFF.